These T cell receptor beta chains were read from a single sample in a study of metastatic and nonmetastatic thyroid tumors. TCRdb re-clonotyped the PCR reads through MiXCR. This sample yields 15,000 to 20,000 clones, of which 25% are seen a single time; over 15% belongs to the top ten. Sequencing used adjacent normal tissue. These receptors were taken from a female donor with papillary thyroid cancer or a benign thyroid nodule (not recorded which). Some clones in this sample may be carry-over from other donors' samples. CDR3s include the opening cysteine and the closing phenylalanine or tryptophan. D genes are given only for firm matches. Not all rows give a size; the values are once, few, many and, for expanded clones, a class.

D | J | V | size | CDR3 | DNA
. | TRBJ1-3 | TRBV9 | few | CASSVSDAGNTIYF | TGTGCCAGCAGCGTCTCAGACGCTGGAAACACCATATATTTT
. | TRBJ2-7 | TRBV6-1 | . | CASHPSGQGYEQYF | TGTGCCAGCCATCCTTCAGGACAAGGTTACGAGCAGTACTTC
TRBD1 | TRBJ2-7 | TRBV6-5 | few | CASSPFSGQGTSLYEQYF | TGTGCCAGCAGTCCATTCTCGGGACAGGGAACTAGTCTCTACGAGCAGTACTTC
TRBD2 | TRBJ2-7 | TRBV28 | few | CASSFRGLANSYEQYF | TGTGCCAGCAGTTTTAGGGGACTAGCGAACTCCTACGAGCAGTACTTC
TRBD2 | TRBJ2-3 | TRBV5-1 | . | CASSDGLAGDTQYF | TGCGCCAGCAGCGACGGACTAGCGGGAGACACGCAGTATTTT
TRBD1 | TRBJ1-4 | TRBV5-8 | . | CASSLGPGQGNEKLFF | TGTGCCAGCAGCTTGGGACCGGGACAGGGGAATGAAAAACTGTTTTTT
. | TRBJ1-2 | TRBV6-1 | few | CASRLRPFPNPYGYTF | TGTGCCAGCAGACTACGACCGTTTCCAAACCCCTATGGCTACACCTTC
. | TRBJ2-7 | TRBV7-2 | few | CTSSPAWTRGVEQYF | TGTACCAGCAGCCCCGCTTGGACGAGGGGGGTGGAGCAGTACTTC
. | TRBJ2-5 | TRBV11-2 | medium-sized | CASSLDTETQYF | TGTGCCAGCAGCTTAGATACGGAGACCCAGTACTTC
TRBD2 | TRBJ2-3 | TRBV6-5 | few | CASSYSYSGRGDTQYF | TGTGCCAGCAGTTACTCGTATAGCGGGAGAGGAGATACGCAGTATTTT
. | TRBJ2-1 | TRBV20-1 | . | CSARYSDPPPEQFF | TGCAGTGCTAGATATTCGGATCCACCCCCTGAGCAGTTCTTC
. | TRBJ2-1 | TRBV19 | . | CASSTGLSDTNEEFF | TGTGCCAGTAGTACTGGACTATCGGACACCAATGAGGAGTTCTTC
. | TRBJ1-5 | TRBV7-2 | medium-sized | CASSSSLGGRIQPQHF | TGTGCCAGCAGCTCCTCTTTGGGGGGGCGGATCCAGCCCCAGCATTTT
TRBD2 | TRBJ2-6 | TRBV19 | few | CASRRGGAGANVLTF | TGTGCCAGCCGTCGCGGGGGAGCGGGGGCCAACGTCCTGACTTTC
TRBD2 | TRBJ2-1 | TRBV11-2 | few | CASSSGLAGEGEQFF | TGTGCCAGCAGCTCCGGACTAGCGGGAGAGGGAGAGCAGTTCTTC
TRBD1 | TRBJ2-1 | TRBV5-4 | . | CASSLGGPRQGLYEQFF | TGTGCCAGCAGCTTGGGGGGCCCGCGACAGGGCCTTTATGAGCAGTTCTTC
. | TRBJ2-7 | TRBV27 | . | CASSYQGKAYERYF | TGTGCCAGCAGTTATCAGGGGAAAGCCTACGAGCGGTACTTC
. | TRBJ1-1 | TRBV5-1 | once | CARDGYTEAFF | TGCGCCAGGGACGGGTACACTGAAGCTTTCTTT
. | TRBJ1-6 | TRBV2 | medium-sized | CASRERSYNSPLHF | TGTGCCAGCCGGGAAAGGTCCTATAATTCACCCCTCCACTTT